Listed below are T cell receptor beta chains from one sample, sequenced in a study of shared clonotypes between healthy human individuals. The repertoire was sequenced with immunoSEQ multiplex PCR; TCRdb's copy has only in-frame clones and lacks some. The sample consists of roughly 720,000 clones, 90% of them appearing once. Source material: memory CD8+ T cells from PBMCs. These receptors were collected from a man aged 18 to 29 in good health. Some clones in this sample may be carry-over from other donors' samples. Both conserved end residues are part of each CDR3. The order of the fields is J gene, V gene, CDR3 length, clone size, CDR3 protein. Some rows mark clone size as missing; the rest say once, few, many or name a class of expanded clone.

J: TRBJ2-7; V: TRBV4-1; length: 15; size: NA; CDR3: CASSHTPTGGYEQYF
J: TRBJ2-3; V: TRBV7-9; length: 15; size: NA; CDR3: CASSLRGPSTDTQYF
J: TRBJ2-7; V: TRBV30; length: 14; size: once; CDR3: CAWRPWASGRCRYF
J: TRBJ2-1; V: TRBV10-3; length: 13; size: NA; CDR3: CAIPGTSYNEQFF
J: TRBJ2-7; V: TRBV4-1; length: 13; size: NA; CDR3: CASSQRGGYEQYF
J: TRBJ2-7; V: TRBV7-9; length: 16; size: NA; CDR3: CASSSPGQMLTYEQYF
J: TRBJ2-7; V: TRBV18; length: 15; size: NA; CDR3: CASSPLGGAIYEQYF
J: TRBJ2-2; V: TRBV6-5; length: 14; size: once; CDR3: CASSLGEHTGELFF
J: TRBJ2-1; V: TRBV29-1; length: 14; size: NA; CDR3: CSVEGASFYNEQFF
J: TRBJ2-5; V: TRBV11-2; length: 17; size: NA; CDR3: CASSLPSGTRNGETQYF
J: TRBJ1-1; V: TRBV9; length: 14; size: NA; CDR3: CASSTEGGYTEAFF
J: TRBJ2-5; V: TRBV5-1; length: 13; size: once; CDR3: CASSIRVGRTQYF
J: TRBJ2-2; V: TRBV11-2; length: 15; size: few; CDR3: CASSLGPTRSGELFF
J: TRBJ2-7; V: TRBV27; length: 17; size: NA; CDR3: CASSSISPGQGAYEQYF
J: TRBJ1-2; V: TRBV5-6; length: 14; size: NA; CDR3: CASSLIRAGDGYTF
J: TRBJ1-5; V: TRBV27; length: 13; size: NA; CDR3: CASADLGNQPQHF
J: TRBJ2-1; V: TRBV5-4; length: 16; size: NA; CDR3: CASSLAAGSSYNEQFF
J: TRBJ2-2; V: TRBV19; length: 15; size: NA; CDR3: CASSTVEGNTGELFF